The 5 T cell receptor beta chains below come from one sample, sequenced in a study of shared clonotypes between healthy human individuals (dated by TCRdb to 2020 to 2021). The library was made by the immunoSEQ multiplex PCR assay. TCRdb took over this immuneACCESS table, retaining in-frame rearrangements with V and J assigned. Such tables are incomplete; in checked studies, under half of the missing clones stem from an unresolved V gene, and the remainder is unexplained. The sample contains around 2.1 million clones, 90% to 97% of them found a single time. The ten biggest clones cover approximately 0.13% of the sample. The sequencing input was naive CD4+ T cells sorted from blood. Reading the label with the study, this specimen's cell subset or site is: CD45RA+ positively selected. These receptors were collected from a man between 18 and 29 years old in good health.

The CDR3 nucleotides read TGTGCCAGCAGCTTGGGTAGCGGGGGGGCCAATGAGCAGTTCTTC. This encodes CASSLGSGGANEQFF. The rearrangement joins TRBV5-4 to TRBJ2-1; TRBD2 aligns across 11 bases. The CDR3 is 15 amino acids. From germline, CDR1 is SGHNT and CDR2 YYREEE (reference sequence). V trimming: 0 bases; J trimming: 6 bases; junction bases outside the gene matches: 2.

The chain combines TRBV10-3 with TRBJ2-6; TRBD1 aligns across 7 bases. The CDR3 length is 18 residues. The germline V gene encodes CDR1 ENHRY and CDR2 SYGVKD. V lost 7 bases, J lost 2 bases, and 14 bases stayed unmatched. The CDR3 reads CAITPTPGGSAGANVLTF. CDR3 nucleotide sequence: TGTGCCATCACTCCCACCCCAGGGGGATCCGCTGGGGCCAACGTCCTGACTTTC.

The chain employs TRBV18 and TRBJ1-3; the D gene is possibly TRBD1 (6 bases). The CDR3 totals 16 residues. Germline CDR1 reads KGHSH; CDR2 reads LQKENI. V lost 3 bases to trimming and J lost 0 bases, with 12 bases between them. The CDR3 loop is CASSPGRTVSGNTIYF. The CDR3 coding sequence is TGTGCCAGCTCACCGGGAAGGACAGTCTCTGGAAACACCATATATTTT.

CDR3 nucleotide sequence: TGTGCCTGGAGTGTACGGCTAGCGGGAGGGCCAAGAACCGGGGAGCTGTTTTTT. This translates into CAWSVRLAGGPRTGELFF. The chain has TRBV30 and TRBJ2-2; 12 nucleotides line up with TRBD2. CDR1 and CDR2 from the germline V gene are GTSNPN and SVGIG (reference sequence). This CDR3 is built from 18 residues. With V trimmed by 0 bases and J by 5 bases, 10 bases remained unmatched.

On this clone: This CDR3 is also generated by other DNA sequences in the sample. CDR3 bases: TGCGCCAGCAGCCCGGGGACAGGGAATGGCTACACCTTC. It translates to CASSPGTGNGYTF. The chain has TRBV5-1 and TRBJ1-2; TRBD1 agrees at 9 bases. Trimming at V came to 4 bases and at J to 6 bases, leaving 4 bases not matched to a gene. CDR3 size: 13 residues. Germline lookup yields CDR1 SGHRS and CDR2 YFSETQ.